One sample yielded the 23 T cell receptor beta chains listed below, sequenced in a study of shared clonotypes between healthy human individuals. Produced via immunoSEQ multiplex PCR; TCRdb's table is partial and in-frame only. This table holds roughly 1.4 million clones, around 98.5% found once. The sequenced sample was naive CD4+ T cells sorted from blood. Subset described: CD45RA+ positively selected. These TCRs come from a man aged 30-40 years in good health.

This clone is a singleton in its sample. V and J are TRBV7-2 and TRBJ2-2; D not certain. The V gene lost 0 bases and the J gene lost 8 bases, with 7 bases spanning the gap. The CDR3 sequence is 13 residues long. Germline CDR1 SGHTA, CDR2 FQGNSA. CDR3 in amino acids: CASSLAGRGELFF. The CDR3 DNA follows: TGTGCCAGCAGCTTAGCCGGAAGGGGGGAGCTGTTTTTT.

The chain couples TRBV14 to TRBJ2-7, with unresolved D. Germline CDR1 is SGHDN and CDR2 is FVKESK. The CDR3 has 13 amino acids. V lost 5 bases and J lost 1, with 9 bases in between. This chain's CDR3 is CASSELESYEQYF. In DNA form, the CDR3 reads TGTGCCAGCAGCGAATTAGAGTCCTACGAGCAGTACTTC.

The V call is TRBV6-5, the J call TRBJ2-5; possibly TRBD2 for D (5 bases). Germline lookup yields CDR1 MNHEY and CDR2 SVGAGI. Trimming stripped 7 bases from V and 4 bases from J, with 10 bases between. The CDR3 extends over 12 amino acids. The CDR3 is CASTSGPETQYF. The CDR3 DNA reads TGTGCCAGCACCAGCGGTCCAGAGACCCAGTACTTC.

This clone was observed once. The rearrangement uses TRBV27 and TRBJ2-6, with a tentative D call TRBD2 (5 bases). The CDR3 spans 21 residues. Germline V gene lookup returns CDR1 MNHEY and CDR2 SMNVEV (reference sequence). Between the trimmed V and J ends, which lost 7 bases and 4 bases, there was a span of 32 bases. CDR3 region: CASTPQSQGSGLSLGANVLTF. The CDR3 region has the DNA TGTGCCAGCACCCCTCAGTCCCAAGGGAGTGGGCTCTCGCTCGGGGCCAACGTCCTGACTTTC.

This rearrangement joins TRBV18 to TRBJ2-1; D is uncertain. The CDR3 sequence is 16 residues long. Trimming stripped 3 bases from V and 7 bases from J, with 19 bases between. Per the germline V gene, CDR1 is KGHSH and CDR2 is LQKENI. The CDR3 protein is CASSPTGWGMGNEQFF. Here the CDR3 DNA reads TGTGCCAGCTCACCTACCGGTTGGGGTATGGGGAATGAGCAGTTCTTC.

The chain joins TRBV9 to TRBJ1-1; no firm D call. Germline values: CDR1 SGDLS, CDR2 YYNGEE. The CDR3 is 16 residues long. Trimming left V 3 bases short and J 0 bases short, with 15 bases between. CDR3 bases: TGTGCCAGCAGCGCAAATCGGGCGGAGGTGAACACTGAAGCTTTCTTT. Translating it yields CASSANRAEVNTEAFF.

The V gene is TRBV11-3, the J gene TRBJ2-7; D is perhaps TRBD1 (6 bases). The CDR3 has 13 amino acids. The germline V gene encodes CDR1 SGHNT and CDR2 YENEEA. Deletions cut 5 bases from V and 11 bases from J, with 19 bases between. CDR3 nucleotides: TGTGCCAGCAGCAACAGGGAAGGTGGGAAGGAGTACTTC. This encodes CASSNREGGKEYF.

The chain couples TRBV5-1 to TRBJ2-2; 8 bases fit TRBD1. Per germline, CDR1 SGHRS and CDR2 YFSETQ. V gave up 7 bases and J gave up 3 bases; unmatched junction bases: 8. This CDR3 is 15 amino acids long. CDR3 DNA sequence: TGCGCCAGCGGGAGGACAGGGTTGCACACCGGGGAGCTGTTTTTT. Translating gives CASGRTGLHTGELFF. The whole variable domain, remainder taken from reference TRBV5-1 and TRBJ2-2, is KAGVTQTPRYLIKTRGQQVTLSCSPISGHRSVSWYQQTPGQGLQFLFEYFSETQRNKGNFPGRFSGRQFSNSRSEMNVSTLELGDSALYLCASGRTGLHTGELFFGEGSRLTVL.

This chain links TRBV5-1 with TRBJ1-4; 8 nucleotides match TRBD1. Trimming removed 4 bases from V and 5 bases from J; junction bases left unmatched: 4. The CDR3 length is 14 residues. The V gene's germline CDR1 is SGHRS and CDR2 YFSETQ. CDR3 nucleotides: TGCGCCAGCAGCCGGACAGGGCGGAATGAAAAACTGTTTTTT. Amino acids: CASSRTGRNEKLFF.

The CDR3 region has the DNA TGTGCCACCAGCAGAGATTCTTCAACAGGGTATAGCAATCAGCCCCAGCATTTT. Its translation is CATSRDSSTGYSNQPQHF. The rearrangement links TRBV15 to TRBJ1-5, with D perhaps TRBD1 (6 bases). Per germline, CDR1 LNHNV and CDR2 YYDKDF (reference sequence). The CDR3 runs to 18 residues. V dropped 0 bases and J dropped 0 bases, with 15 bases sitting between them. The full variable domain, its missing parts supplied by reference TRBV15 and TRBJ1-5, is DAMVIQNPRYQVTQFGKPVTLSCSQTLNHNVMYWYQQKSSQAPKLLFHYYDKDFNNEADTPDNFQSRRPNTSFCFLDIRSPGLGDTAMYLCATSRDSSTGYSNQPQHFGDGTRLSIL.

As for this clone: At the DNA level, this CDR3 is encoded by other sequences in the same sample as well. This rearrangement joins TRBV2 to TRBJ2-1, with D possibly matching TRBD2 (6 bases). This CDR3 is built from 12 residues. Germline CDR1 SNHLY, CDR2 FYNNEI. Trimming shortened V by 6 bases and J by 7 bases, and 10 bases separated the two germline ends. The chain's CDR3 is CASSGSGNEQFF. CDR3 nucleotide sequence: TGTGCCAGCAGCGGTAGCGGTAATGAGCAGTTCTTC.

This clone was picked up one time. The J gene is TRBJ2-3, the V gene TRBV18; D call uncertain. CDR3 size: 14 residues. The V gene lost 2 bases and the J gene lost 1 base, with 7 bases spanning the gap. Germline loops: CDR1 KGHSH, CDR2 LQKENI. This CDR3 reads CASSPYGRTDTQYF. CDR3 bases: TGTGCCAGCTCACCATATGGGCGCACAGATACGCAGTATTTT.

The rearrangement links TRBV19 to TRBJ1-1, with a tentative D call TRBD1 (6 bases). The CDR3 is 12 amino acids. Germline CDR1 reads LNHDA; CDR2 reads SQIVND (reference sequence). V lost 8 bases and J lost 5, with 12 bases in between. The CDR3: CASSGEWTEAFF. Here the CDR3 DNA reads TGTGCCAGTTCAGGGGAATGGACTGAAGCTTTCTTT.

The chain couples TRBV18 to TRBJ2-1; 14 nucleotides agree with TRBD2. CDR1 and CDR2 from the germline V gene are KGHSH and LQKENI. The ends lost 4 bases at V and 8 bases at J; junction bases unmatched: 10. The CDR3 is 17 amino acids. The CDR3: CASSLRGLAGGPDEQFF. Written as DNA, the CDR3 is TGTGCCAGCTCACTACGAGGACTAGCGGGAGGCCCCGATGAGCAGTTCTTC.

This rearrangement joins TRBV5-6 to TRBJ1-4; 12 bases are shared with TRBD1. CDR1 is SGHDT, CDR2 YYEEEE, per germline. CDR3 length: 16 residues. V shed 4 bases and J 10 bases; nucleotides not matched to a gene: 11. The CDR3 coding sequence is TGTGCCAGCAGCCTGCCGGGACAGGGGGCAAGTGGAAAACTGTTTTTT. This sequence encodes CASSLPGQGASGKLFF.

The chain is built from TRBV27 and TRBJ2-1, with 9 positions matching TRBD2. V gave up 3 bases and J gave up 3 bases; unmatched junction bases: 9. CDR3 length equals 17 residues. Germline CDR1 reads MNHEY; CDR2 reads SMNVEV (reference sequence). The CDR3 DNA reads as TGTGCCAGCAGTTTGTATAGACTAGCGGACCTCTACAATGAGCAGTTCTTC. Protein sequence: CASSLYRLADLYNEQFF.

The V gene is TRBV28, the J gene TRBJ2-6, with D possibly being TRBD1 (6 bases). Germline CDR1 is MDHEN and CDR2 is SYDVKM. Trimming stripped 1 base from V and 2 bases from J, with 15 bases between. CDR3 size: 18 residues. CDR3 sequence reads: CASSLSVGGAAGANVLTF. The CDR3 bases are TGTGCCAGCAGTTTATCGGTTGGGGGCGCTGCTGGGGCCAACGTCCTGACTTTC.

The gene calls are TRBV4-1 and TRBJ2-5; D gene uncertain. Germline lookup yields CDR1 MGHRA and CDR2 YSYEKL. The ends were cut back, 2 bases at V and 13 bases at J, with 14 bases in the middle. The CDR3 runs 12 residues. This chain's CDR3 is CASSQPLGIRYF. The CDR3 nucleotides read TGCGCCAGCAGCCAACCTTTGGGGATTCGGTACTTC.

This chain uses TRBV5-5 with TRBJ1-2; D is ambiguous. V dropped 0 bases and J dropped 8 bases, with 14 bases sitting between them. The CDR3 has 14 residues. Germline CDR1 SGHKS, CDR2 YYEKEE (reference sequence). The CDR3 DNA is TGTGCCAGCAGCTTGGGGCGGACCGAGGAGGGCTACACCTTC. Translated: CASSLGRTEEGYTF.

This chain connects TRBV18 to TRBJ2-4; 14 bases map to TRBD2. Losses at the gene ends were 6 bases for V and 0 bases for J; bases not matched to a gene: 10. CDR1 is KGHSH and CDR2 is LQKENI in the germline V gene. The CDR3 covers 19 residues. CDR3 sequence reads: CASSIPGLAGVVAKNIQYF. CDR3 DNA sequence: TGTGCCAGCTCCATTCCGGGACTAGCGGGAGTTGTAGCCAAAAACATTCAGTACTTC.

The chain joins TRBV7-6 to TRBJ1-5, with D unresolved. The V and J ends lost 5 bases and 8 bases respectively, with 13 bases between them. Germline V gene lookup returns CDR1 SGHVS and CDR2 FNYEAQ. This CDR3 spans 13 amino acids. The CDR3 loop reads CASSLTAAEPQHF. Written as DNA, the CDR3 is TGTGCCAGCAGCCTGACGGCCGCCGAGCCCCAGCATTTT.

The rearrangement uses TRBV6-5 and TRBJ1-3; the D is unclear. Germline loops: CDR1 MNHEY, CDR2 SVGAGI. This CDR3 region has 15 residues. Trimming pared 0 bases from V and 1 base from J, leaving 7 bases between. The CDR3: CASSYSSGSGNTIYF. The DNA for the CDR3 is TGTGCCAGCAGTTACTCGTCGGGGTCTGGAAACACCATATATTTT.

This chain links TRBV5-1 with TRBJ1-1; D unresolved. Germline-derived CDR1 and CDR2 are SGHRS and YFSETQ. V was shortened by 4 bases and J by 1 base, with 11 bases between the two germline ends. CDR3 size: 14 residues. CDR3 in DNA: TGCGCCAGCAGCGGCGACAACTCGAACACTGAAGCTTTCTTT. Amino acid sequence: CASSGDNSNTEAFF.